The clone carrying this T cell receptor beta chain was seen many times. Its antigen is not identified. From the RT-PCR reads, TCRdb called clonotypes with MiXCR, one entry per CDR3 protein. The profile shows more than 550,000 distinct CDR3 sequences, 10% to 15% of them singletons. The sample originates from a study of response to subunit inactivated influenza vaccine. The CDR3 extends over 14 amino acids. J was trimmed by 11 bases and V by 3 bases; bases with no gene match: 7. Germline V gene lookup returns CDR1 SGHRS and CDR2 YFSETQ. Study outcomes and limitations: The authors put forward the suggestion that each seasonal influenza vaccination may bring in only a limited number of new T cells.

The receptor was derived from a man aged 50-59 years who received an inactivated influenza vaccine. The sample here was PBMCs from blood, taken on the day of vaccination. The chain links TRBV5-1 to TRBJ2-1; 11 nucleotides align to TRBD2. The CDR3 coding sequence is TGCGCCAGCAGCTCCGGGATAGCGGGAGGGAAGCAGTTCTTC. Its translation: CASSSGIAGGKQFF.